The 25 T cell receptor beta chains below all came from one sample that was sequenced in a study of spatial heterogeneity in lung cancer. Time point given: sample taken at primary tumor resection. Whole RNA, which was extracted from tumor, nontumor lung tissue or frozen PBMC, was sequenced without any cell sorting. A single record per CDR3 protein comes from TCRdb applying MiXCR to the 5' RACE reads. The table includes over 9,500 distinct CDR3 sequences, roughly 4% detected once. The source was PBMCs, collected at surgery. The receptors were sampled from a female donor with early-stage non-small cell lung cancer.

This clonotype appeared many times. Within a library made for alpha chains, this beta chain is off target, and its count is uninformative. This chain joins TRBV6-2 or TRBV6-3 and TRBJ2-3; tentatively, D is TRBD2 (6 bases). With 8 bases removed from V and 2 bases from J, the gap between germline ends came to 8 bases. This CDR3 spans 12 amino acids. The germline V gene encodes CDR1 MNHEY and CDR2 SVGEGT. CDR3 protein: CASGTFTDTQYF. CDR3 sequence (DNA): TGTGCCAGCGGGACTTTCACAGATACGCAGTATTTT.

Of note for this clonotype: This beta chain was picked up by a library intended for alpha chains and is off target, so its count carries little meaning. The chain links TRBV6-2 or TRBV6-3 to TRBJ2-3, with TRBD2 identical over 10 bases. CDR3 size: 18 residues. J lost 0 bases, V lost 4 bases, and 10 bases had no gene match. Germline V gene sequence: CDR1 MNHEY, CDR2 SVGEGT. The CDR3: CASSSLGRLAGSTDTQYF. CDR3 bases: TGTGCCAGCAGTTCCCTAGGGCGACTAGCGGGCAGCACAGATACGCAGTATTTT.

This clonotype was seen many times. This beta chain is off target for a library built for alpha chains, so its abundance means little. The rearrangement links TRBV2 to TRBJ2-1; D remains unclear. The CDR3 consists of 13 residues. V gave up 4 bases and J gave up 2 bases, with 6 bases separating them. CDR1 and CDR2 (germline): SNHLY, FYNNEI. CDR3 loop: CASSVATYNEQFF. CDR3 coding DNA: TGTGCCAGCAGTGTGGCGACCTACAATGAGCAGTTCTTC.

Concerning this clonotype itself: Little can be read into the size of this beta chain, an off-target read in a library designed for alpha chains. The rearrangement links TRBV5-1 to TRBJ2-1; 10 bases are a match to TRBD1. Per the germline V gene, CDR1 is SGHRS and CDR2 is YFSETQ. V shed 0 bases, J shed 7 bases, and the junction held 7 bases outside the gene matches. This CDR3 comprises 16 residues. This CDR3 reads CASSLVRQGAGNEQFF. The CDR3 nucleotides are TGCGCCAGCAGCTTGGTTCGACAGGGGGCTGGAAATGAGCAGTTCTTC.

Concerning this clonotype: The library was prepared for alpha chains; this beta chain is a stray read, so its frequency means little. This rearrangement joins TRBV5-1 to TRBJ2-7; D is undetermined. CDR1 is SGHRS and CDR2 is YFSETQ in the germline V gene. With 2 bases removed from V and 3 bases from J, the gap between germline ends came to 15 bases. This CDR3 has 15 residues. The CDR3 nucleotides read TGCGCCAGCAGCTTAGGCCCCGGTTTGGGCTACGAGCAGTACTTC. Protein sequence: CASSLGPGLGYEQYF. The variable domain in full, with the rest retrieved from reference TRBV5-1 and TRBJ2-7, is KAGVTQTPRYLIKTRGQQVTLSCSPISGHRSVSWYQQTPGQGLQFLFEYFSETQRNKGNFPGRFSGRQFSNSRSEMNVSTLELGDSALYLCASSLGPGLGYEQYFGPGTRLTVT.

This clonotype occurred many times. This beta chain was picked up by a library intended for alpha chains and is off target, so its count carries little meaning. The chain is built from TRBV19 and TRBJ2-2; the match to TRBD1 covers 8 bases. The CDR3 extends over 16 amino acids. Trimming removed 3 bases from V and 4 bases from J; junction bases left unmatched: 7. CDR1 and CDR2 from the germline V gene are LNHDA and SQIVND (reference sequence). The CDR3 DNA reads TGTGCCAGTAGTATCGCGCAGGGGGCGCGCACCGGGGAGCTGTTTTTT. Translating gives CASSIAQGARTGELFF.

This clonotype was seen many times. With the library built for alpha chains, this beta chain is off target and its frequency is not meaningful. V is TRBV28 and J is TRBJ1-5; maybe TRBD1 (6 bases). This CDR3 has 17 residues. V was shortened by 6 bases and J by 1 base, with 19 bases between the two germline ends. Germline CDR1 MDHEN, CDR2 SYDVKM. CDR3: CASRRTQGLGSNQPQHF. CDR3 nucleotide sequence: TGTGCCAGCAGACGAACACAGGGACTCGGAAGCAATCAGCCCCAGCATTTT.

This clonotype was observed a few times. This beta chain is an unintended read in a library built for alpha chains; its size means little. The V and J genes are TRBV2 and TRBJ1-6; 12 positions match TRBD1. In germline, CDR1 is SNHLY, CDR2 FYNNEI. The junction had 4 bases not matched to a gene; V was cut back by 4 bases and J by 0 bases. This CDR3 spans 18 amino acids. The CDR3 sequence is CASSAGTGGISYNSPLHF. The CDR3 DNA sequence: TGTGCCAGCAGTGCCGGGACAGGGGGCATCTCCTATAATTCACCCCTCCACTTT.

This clonotype was detected a few times. Since the library was made to target alpha chains, this beta chain is a stray read and its abundance is not meaningful. The chain recombines TRBV28 with TRBJ2-6; D possibly corresponds to TRBD1 (6 bases). The V gene lost 8 bases and the J gene lost 2 bases, with 16 bases spanning the gap. The CDR3 runs 16 residues. Germline V gene data show CDR1 as MDHEN and CDR2 as SYDVKM. As DNA, the CDR3 is TGTGCCAGCCAGGGGCAGGGGACGGCTGGGGCCAACGTCCTGACTTTC. This codes for CASQGQGTAGANVLTF.

This clonotype showed up many times. This beta chain appears as a stray read in a library generated for alpha chains; its size is not informative. The V call is TRBV20-1, the J call TRBJ2-1; D not certain. From germline, CDR1 is DFQATT and CDR2 SNEGSKA (reference sequence). The ends were cut back, 2 bases at V and 1 base at J, with 6 bases in the middle. This CDR3 has 13 amino acids. This CDR3 is CSARLDSYNEQFF. The CDR3 DNA reads TGCAGTGCTAGACTTGATTCCTACAATGAGCAGTTCTTC.

About this clonotype: This beta chain turned up in a library designed for alpha chains; as an off-target read, its abundance says little. The chain carries TRBV6-6 and TRBJ1-3, with D unclear. From germline, CDR1 is MNHNY and CDR2 SVGAGI (reference sequence). This CDR3 spans 15 amino acids. Trimming stripped 1 base from V and 4 bases from J, with 11 bases between. CDR3 in amino acids: CASSYFRGGGNTIYF. The DNA for the CDR3 is TGTGCCAGCAGTTACTTTCGGGGAGGCGGAAACACCATATATTTT.

This clonotype was picked up many times. This beta chain came through as a stray read in a library set up for alpha chains, and its size says little. The chain couples TRBV13 to TRBJ2-7; maybe TRBD2 (6 bases). The V gene lost 2 bases and the J gene lost 6 bases, with 14 bases spanning the gap. The CDR3 spans 14 residues. The V gene's germline CDR1 is PRHDT and CDR2 FYEKMQ (reference sequence). CDR3 nucleotides: TGTGCCAGCAGCTTAAGAACAAGGGACTCCGAGCAGTACTTC. This sequence encodes CASSLRTRDSEQYF.

Many counts were recorded for this clonotype. This beta chain lies outside the target of a library built for alpha chains; its clone size means little. This sequence joins TRBV11-2 and TRBJ2-4; unclear D gene. Germline CDR1 reads SGHAT; CDR2 reads FQNNGV. The CDR3 is 13 residues long. V lost 5 bases and J 1 base, leaving 6 bases between the germline ends. The CDR3 region has the DNA TGTGCCAGCAGCCCCAGCGCCAAAAACATTCAGTACTTC. Translated, it gives CASSPSAKNIQYF.

This clonotype has a handful of counts. The size of this beta chain means little, since it is a stray read in a library made for alpha chains. The chain links TRBV5-6 to TRBJ2-1; a weak D match, TRBD2 (5 bases). Germline V lookup: CDR1 SGHDT, CDR2 YYEEEE. This CDR3 spans 12 amino acids. V gave up 3 bases and J gave up 9 bases, with 10 bases separating them. The CDR3: CASSWASSEQFF. The CDR3, as DNA: TGTGCCAGCAGCTGGGCTAGCAGTGAGCAGTTCTTC.

This clonotype was found a few times. Because the library targeted alpha chains, this beta chain is an off-target read whose size means little. The chain links TRBV6-1 to TRBJ1-4, with D possibly being TRBD1 (6 bases). This CDR3 is built from 15 residues. V dropped 7 bases and J dropped 5 bases, with 17 bases sitting between them. Germline V gene sequence: CDR1 MNHNS, CDR2 SASEGT. For the CDR3, the DNA is TGTGCCAGCACCCTTACAGGGCGAGGGAATGAAAAACTGTTTTTT. Translated: CASTLTGRGNEKLFF.

This clonotype occurred a few times. This beta chain is off target for a library built for alpha chains, so its abundance means little. The chain couples TRBV6-5 to TRBJ2-7; 7 nucleotides agree with TRBD1. Germline trimming cut 2 bases from V and 2 bases from J; bases unmatched to any gene: 21. Germline CDR1 and CDR2: MNHEY and SVGAGI. CDR3 size: 20 residues. The CDR3 DNA reads TGTGCCAGCAGTTACCCCGAAAAGGGGACAGAGATGTCTGATGCCTACGAGCAGTACTTC. Protein product: CASSYPEKGTEMSDAYEQYF.

Many counts were recorded for this clonotype. This beta chain appears as a stray read in a library generated for alpha chains; its size is not informative. The V call is TRBV20-1, the J call TRBJ1-2, with D maybe TRBD1 (5 bases). Germline V gene sequence: CDR1 DFQATT, CDR2 SNEGSKA (reference sequence). With 6 bases removed from V and 0 bases from J, the gap between germline ends came to 8 bases. This CDR3 is built from 12 residues. The CDR3 region is CSAATANYGYTF. The CDR3 DNA is TGCAGTGCCGCGACAGCTAACTATGGCTACACCTTC.

This clonotype has at least ten counts. In a library made to pick up alpha chains, this beta chain is a stray read with a size that means little. The chain carries TRBV7-2 and TRBJ2-2; no reliable D call. Per germline, CDR1 SGHTA and CDR2 FQGNSA. V was trimmed by 5 bases and J by 3 bases, leaving 10 bases between them. This CDR3 is built from 14 residues. The DNA for the CDR3 is TGTGCCAGCAGCCCACAAGGGTACACCGGGGAGCTGTTTTTT. Its protein is CASSPQGYTGELFF.

This clonotype was counted ten times or more. The size of this beta chain means little, since it is a stray read in a library made for alpha chains. This chain uses TRBV9 with TRBJ2-1; 7 bases fit TRBD2. This CDR3 has 16 residues. Germline CDR1 reads SGDLS; CDR2 reads YYNGEE. J gave up 2 bases and V 0 bases, and 5 bases lay outside the gene matches. CDR3: CASSVAHGLAYNEQFF. For the CDR3, the DNA is TGTGCCAGCAGCGTAGCTCATGGACTAGCCTACAATGAGCAGTTCTTC. The whole variable domain, filled in from reference TRBV9 and TRBJ2-1, reads DSGVTQTPKHLITATGQRVTLRCSPRSGDLSVYWYQQSLDQGLQFLIQYYNGEERAKGNILERFSAQQFPDLHSELNLSSLELGDSALYFCASSVAHGLAYNEQFFGPGTRLTVL.

The table lists this clonotype with many counts. The size of this beta chain means little, since it is a stray read in a library made for alpha chains. This chain links TRBV12-5 with TRBJ2-4; possibly TRBD2 for D (6 bases). This CDR3 is built from 12 residues. Trimming took off 8 bases at V and 9 bases at J, with 14 bases between the two ends. Germline lookup yields CDR1 LGHNT and CDR2 FRNRAP. Here the CDR3 DNA reads TGTGCTAGTACCGGTTGGGGAGGCATTCAGTACTTC. It is translated as CASTGWGGIQYF.

This clonotype appeared many times. With the library built for alpha chains, this beta chain is off target and its frequency is not meaningful. The chain combines TRBV27 with TRBJ2-7, with 10 bases aligning to TRBD1. The CDR3 totals 15 residues. The trim removed 1 base at V and 5 bases at J, leaving 5 bases unmatched. CDR1 is MNHEY, CDR2 SMNVEV, per germline (reference sequence). The CDR3 spells CASSLYGTGVDEQYF. DNA for the CDR3: TGTGCCAGCAGTTTATACGGGACAGGGGTCGACGAGCAGTACTTC.

This clonotype was seen at least ten times. In a library made to pick up alpha chains, this beta chain is a stray read with a size that means little. V is TRBV3-1 and J is TRBJ2-7, with 11 bases lining up with TRBD2. CDR3 length equals 16 residues. V lost 4 bases, J lost 4 bases, and 9 bases stayed unmatched. The germline V gene encodes CDR1 LGHDT and CDR2 YNNKEL (reference sequence). This CDR3 is CASSPFGASGRYEQYF. CDR3 coding DNA: TGTGCCAGCAGCCCCTTCGGGGCTAGCGGGAGGTACGAGCAGTACTTC.

This clonotype was seen at least ten times. A library prepared for alpha chains yielded this beta chain as an off-target read; its size is of little meaning. The chain couples TRBV5-6 to TRBJ2-1; a weak D match, TRBD1 (5 bases). This CDR3 spans 13 amino acids. V lost 0 bases, J lost 4 bases, and 5 bases lay in between. The germline V gene has CDR1 SGHDT and CDR2 YYEEEE. CDR3 DNA: TGTGCCAGCAGCTTGGGACAGTACAATGAGCAGTTCTTC. This translates into CASSLGQYNEQFF.

The sample holds many counts of this clonotype. This beta chain is an unintended read in a library built for alpha chains; its size means little. The CDR3: CASSQVQAGGPPGDNEQFF. The CDR3 DNA reads as TGTGCCAGCAGCCAAGTCCAAGCGGGGGGGCCCCCCGGGGACAATGAGCAGTTCTTC. This chain joins TRBV3-1 and TRBJ2-1, with TRBD2 matching over 10 bases. Germline V gives CDR1 LGHDT, CDR2 YNNKEL (reference sequence). This CDR3 is 19 amino acids long. The V gene end was trimmed by 1 base and the J gene end by 5 bases; junction bases not matched to a gene: 14.

The table lists this clonotype with many counts. This beta chain turned up in a library designed for alpha chains; as an off-target read, its abundance says little. This chain joins TRBV4-2 and TRBJ2-2; 7 bases align to TRBD2. Germline V gene data show CDR1 as LGHNA and CDR2 as YNFKEQ. Unmatched junction bases numbered 14, after V lost 4 bases and J lost 6 bases. This CDR3 contains 17 residues. The chain's CDR3 is CASSLHSRAGVPGELFF. The CDR3 DNA sequence: TGTGCCAGCAGCCTGCATAGCCGGGCGGGAGTCCCCGGGGAGCTGTTTTTT.